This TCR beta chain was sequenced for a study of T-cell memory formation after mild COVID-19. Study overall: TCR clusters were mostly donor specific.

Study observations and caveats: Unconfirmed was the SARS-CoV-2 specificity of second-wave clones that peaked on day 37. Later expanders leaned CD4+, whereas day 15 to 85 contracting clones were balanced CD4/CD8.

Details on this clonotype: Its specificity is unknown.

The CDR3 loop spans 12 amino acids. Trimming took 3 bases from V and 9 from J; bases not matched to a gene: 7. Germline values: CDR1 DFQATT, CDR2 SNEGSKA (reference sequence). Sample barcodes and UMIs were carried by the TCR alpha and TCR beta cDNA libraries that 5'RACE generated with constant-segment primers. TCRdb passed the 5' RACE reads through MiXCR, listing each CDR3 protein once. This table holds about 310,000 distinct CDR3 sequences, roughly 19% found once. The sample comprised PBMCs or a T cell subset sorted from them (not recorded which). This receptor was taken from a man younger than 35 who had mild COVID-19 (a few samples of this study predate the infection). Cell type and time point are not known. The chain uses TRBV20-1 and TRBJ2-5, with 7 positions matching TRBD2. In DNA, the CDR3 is TGCAGTGCTAGGGGGCAGGGAGGGCCCCAGTACTTC. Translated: CSARGQGGPQYF.